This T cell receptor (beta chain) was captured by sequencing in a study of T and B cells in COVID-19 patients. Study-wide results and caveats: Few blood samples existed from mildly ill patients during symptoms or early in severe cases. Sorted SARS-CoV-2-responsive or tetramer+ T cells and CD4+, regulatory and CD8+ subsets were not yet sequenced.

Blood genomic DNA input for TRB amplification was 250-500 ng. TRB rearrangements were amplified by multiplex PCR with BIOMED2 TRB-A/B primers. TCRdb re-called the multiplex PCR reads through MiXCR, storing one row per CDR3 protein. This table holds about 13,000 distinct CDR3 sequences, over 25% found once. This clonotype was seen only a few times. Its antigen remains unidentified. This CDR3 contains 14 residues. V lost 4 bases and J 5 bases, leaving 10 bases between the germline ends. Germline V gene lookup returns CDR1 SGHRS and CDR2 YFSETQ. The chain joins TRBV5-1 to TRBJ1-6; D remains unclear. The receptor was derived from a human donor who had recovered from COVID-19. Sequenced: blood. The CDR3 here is CASSPREHNSPLHF. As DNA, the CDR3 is TGCGCCAGCAGCCCTAGGGAGCATAATTCACCCCTCCACTTT.